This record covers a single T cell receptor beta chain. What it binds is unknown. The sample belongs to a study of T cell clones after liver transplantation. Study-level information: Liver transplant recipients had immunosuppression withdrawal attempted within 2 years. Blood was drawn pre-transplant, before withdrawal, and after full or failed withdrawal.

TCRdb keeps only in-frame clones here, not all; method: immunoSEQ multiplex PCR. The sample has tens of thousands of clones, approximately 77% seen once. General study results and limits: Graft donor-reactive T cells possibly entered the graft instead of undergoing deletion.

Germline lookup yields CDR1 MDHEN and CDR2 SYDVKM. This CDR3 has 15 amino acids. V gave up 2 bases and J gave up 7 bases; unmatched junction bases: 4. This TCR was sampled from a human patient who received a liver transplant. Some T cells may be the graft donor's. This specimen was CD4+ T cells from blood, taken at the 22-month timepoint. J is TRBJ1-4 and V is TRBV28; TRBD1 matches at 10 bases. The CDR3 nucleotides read TGTGCCAGCAGTTTACCGGGACAGGGGCGTGAAAAACTGTTTTTT. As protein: CASSLPGQGREKLFF. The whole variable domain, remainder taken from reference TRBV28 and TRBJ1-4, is DVKVTQSSRYLVKRTGEKVFLECVQDMDHENMFWYRQDPGLGLRLIYFSYDVKMKEKGDIPEGYSVSREKKERFSLILESASTNQTSMYLCASSLPGQGREKLFFGSGTQLSVL.